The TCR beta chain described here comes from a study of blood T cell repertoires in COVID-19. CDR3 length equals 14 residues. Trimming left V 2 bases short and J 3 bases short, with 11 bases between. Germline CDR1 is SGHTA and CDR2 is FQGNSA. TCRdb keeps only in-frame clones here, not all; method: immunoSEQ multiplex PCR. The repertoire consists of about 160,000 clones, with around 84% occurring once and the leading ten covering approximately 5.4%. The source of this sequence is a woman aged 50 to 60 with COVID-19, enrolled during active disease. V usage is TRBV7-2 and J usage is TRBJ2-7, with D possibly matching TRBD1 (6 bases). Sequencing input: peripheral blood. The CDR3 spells CASSLRDTLYEQYF. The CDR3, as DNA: TGTGCCAGCAGCTTAAGGGACACCCTCTACGAGCAGTACTTC.